Listed here is a single TCR beta chain. The antigen is undetermined. This record comes from a study of cytomegalovirus exposure and HLA in healthy donors. Here immunoSEQ multiplex PCR was the method, and the copy in TCRdb shows in-frame clones only, minus some. The table records approximately 210,000 clones, about 83% of them present only once. This CDR3 spans 12 amino acids. CDR1 MNHNY and CDR2 SVGAGI come from the germline V gene (reference sequence). The V end was cut by 7 bases, the J end by 5 bases, with 9 bases between. Study-level findings and limits: Many donors shared some public TCRs, even though most TCR sequences were rare. It was reportedly the case that the classifier diagnosed cytomegalovirus status with high specificity and sensitivity. The study recorded 150 to 200 TCR beta chains that were cytomegalovirus-associated. In vitro testing confirmed three CMV-associated chains as specific for CMV antigens.

The J gene is TRBJ1-5, the V gene TRBV6-6; tentative D call: TRBD1 (6 bases). The TCR comes from a woman aged 18 to 35 in good health and CMV-seronegative. The material sequenced was PBMCs. Here the CDR3 reads CASTQGYQPQHF. CDR3 nucleotides: TGTGCCAGCACCCAGGGGTATCAGCCCCAGCATTTT.